These 20 T cell receptor beta chains were all obtained from the same sample, sequenced in a study of blood T cells in healthy people across ages. Primed by a sample-barcoded 5' primer and a J-beta primer mix, a second PCR proceeded for about 7 to 11 cycles. TCRdb used MiXCR to reprocess the 5' RACE reads, holding one entry per CDR3 protein. The sample lists hundreds of thousands of distinct CDR3 sequences, about 55% seen once, with about two fifths in the top ten. The specimen was blood. Receptors originate from a man older than 75 in good health.

A few counts support this clonotype. The chain has TRBV20-1 and TRBJ2-3, with unresolved D. This CDR3 comprises 12 residues. Trimming pared 3 bases from V and 4 bases from J, leaving 8 bases between. CDR1 is DFQATT, CDR2 SNEGSKA, per germline (reference sequence). As DNA, the CDR3 is TGCAGTGCTAGTCTTTTCCCAGATACGCAGTATTTT. It codes for CSASLFPDTQYF.

This clonotype turned up a few times. V gene TRBV27 combines with J gene TRBJ2-7; a weak D match, TRBD2 (6 bases). This CDR3 contains 15 residues. V was shortened by 3 bases and J by 2 bases, with 14 bases between the two germline ends. CDR1 is MNHEY, CDR2 SMNVEV, per germline (reference sequence). CDR3: CASSFRGMAAYEQYF. The CDR3 nucleotides are TGTGCCAGCAGTTTCCGCGGGATGGCGGCCTACGAGCAGTACTTC.

J is TRBJ2-3 and V is TRBV29-1; D is undetermined. V was cut by 6 bases and J by 5 bases, with 6 bases left in between. The CDR3 is 10 residues long. Germline V gives CDR1 SQVTM, CDR2 ANQGSEA. The CDR3 region is CSVFEDTQYF. DNA for the CDR3: TGCAGCGTCTTTGAAGATACGCAGTATTTT.

The chain employs TRBV6-1 and TRBJ2-1, with D maybe TRBD2 (6 bases). V lost 4 bases to trimming and J lost 8 bases, with 15 bases between them. Germline CDR1 MNHNS, CDR2 SASEGT. This CDR3 has 14 residues. The CDR3 is CASSGTTRRDEQFF. CDR3 in DNA: TGTGCCAGCAGTGGAACTACAAGGAGGGATGAGCAGTTCTTC.

The chain couples TRBV7-2 to TRBJ2-1; 15 bases align to TRBD2. Trimming cost V 5 bases and J 7 bases; bases outside gene matches: 9. This CDR3 is built from 17 residues. In germline, CDR1 is SGHTA, CDR2 FQGNSA. The DNA for the CDR3 is TGTGCCAGCAGCGCCACGAGAGGGACTAGCGGGAGGAATGAGCAGTTCTTC. It codes for CASSATRGTSGRNEQFF.

This sequence joins TRBV5-5 and TRBJ1-1; the D gene is possibly TRBD1 (5 bases). Germline loops: CDR1 SGHKS, CDR2 YYEKEE (reference sequence). The CDR3 spans 14 residues. V was clipped by 0 bases and J by 4 bases, with 10 bases between them. The CDR3 bases are TGTGCCAGCAGCTTGGAACCGCAGGGCACTGAAGCTTTCTTT. Translated: CASSLEPQGTEAFF.

A note on this clonotype: An end of the junction differs from the germline gene, which may be a read error. The V and J genes are TRBV5-1 and TRBJ2-7, with 9 bases lining up with TRBD1. The CDR3 runs to 16 residues. Germline V CDR1 and CDR2: SGHRS, YFSETQ. The CDR3 region is CACSLAGTGISYEQYF. As DNA, the CDR3 is TGCGCCTGCAGCTTGGCCGGGACAGGGATCTCCTACGAGCAGTACTTC.

The chain carries TRBV20-1 and TRBJ2-3; D might be TRBD1 or TRBD2, each matching 5 bases. Trimming cost V 0 bases and J 5 bases, with 15 bases left between them. The CDR3 loop spans 15 amino acids. The germline gives CDR1 DFQATT, CDR2 SNEGSKA (reference sequence). CDR3 loop: CSARDRGGWGDTQYF. CDR3 nucleotide sequence: TGCAGTGCTAGAGATAGGGGCGGGTGGGGAGATACGCAGTATTTT.

The chain uses TRBV20-1 and TRBJ1-2; the match to TRBD1 covers 7 bases. Losses at the gene ends were 1 base for V and 1 base for J; bases not matched to a gene: 9. Germline lookup yields CDR1 DFQATT and CDR2 SNEGSKA (reference sequence). The CDR3 totals 16 residues. CDR3 amino acids: CSARVPGQNINYGYTF. The CDR3 DNA reads TGCAGTGCTAGAGTCCCGGGACAGAATATTAACTATGGCTACACCTTC.

The gene calls are TRBV11-3 and TRBJ2-1, with 11 bases that match TRBD1. This CDR3 comprises 15 residues. Germline CDR1 SGHNT, CDR2 YENEEA. The V gene end was trimmed by 5 bases and the J gene end by 4 bases; junction bases not matched to a gene: 4. For the CDR3, the DNA is TGTGCCAGCAGCCGCCGGGACAGGGGGTACAATGAGCAGTTCTTC. It encodes CASSRRDRGYNEQFF.

This chain uses TRBV5-8 with TRBJ2-1; TRBD1 matches at 12 bases. Germline loops: CDR1 SGHTS, CDR2 YDEGEE. The length of the CDR3 is 15 residues. J gave up 8 bases and V 5 bases, and 8 bases lay outside the gene matches. The CDR3 DNA follows: TGTGCCAGCAGAAGGGGACAGGGGGCGGTTGATGAGCAGTTCTTC. This translates into CASRRGQGAVDEQFF. The full variable domain, its missing parts supplied by reference TRBV5-8 and TRBJ2-1, is EAGVTQSPTHLIKTRGQQATLRCSPISGHTSVYWYQQALGLGLQFLLWYDEGEERNRGNFPPRFSGRQFPNYSSELNVNALELEDSALYLCASRRGQGAVDEQFFGPGTRLTVL.

A few counts support this clonotype. The chain links TRBV5-1 to TRBJ2-6; possible D gene TRBD2, 5 bases. V was trimmed by 4 bases and J by 4 bases, leaving 21 bases between them. Germline loops: CDR1 SGHRS, CDR2 YFSETQ. This CDR3 is built from 18 residues. The chain's CDR3 is CASSGSGSIALGANVLTF. The CDR3 nucleotides are TGCGCCAGCAGCGGGAGTGGCAGCATTGCTCTGGGGGCCAACGTCCTGACTTTC.

V gene TRBV27 combines with J gene TRBJ2-2; TRBD1 agrees at 8 bases. V lost 10 bases to trimming and J lost 4 bases; unmatched junction nucleotides: 5. This CDR3 is built from 13 residues. Germline CDR1 MNHEY, CDR2 SMNVEV (reference sequence). As DNA, the CDR3 is TGTGCCACCATTGACAGGGGCACCGGGGAGCTGTTTTTT. Translation: CATIDRGTGELFF.

The rearrangement joins TRBV7-2 to TRBJ2-4, with D possibly TRBD1 on 6 matching bases. With the DNA end fitting TRBJ2-7 better, the J assignment may be wrong. CDR3 length: 14 residues. The germline gives CDR1 SGHTA, CDR2 FQGNSA. The DNA for the CDR3 is TGTGCCAGCAGCCAGCCGAGCAGGGGTTACGAGCAGTACTTC. Its protein is CASSQPSRGYEQYF.

This clonotype appeared a few times. This rearrangement joins TRBV18 to TRBJ2-7, with D perhaps TRBD2 (5 bases). This CDR3 has 15 amino acids. V lost 6 bases to trimming and J lost 0 bases, with 15 bases between them. Germline CDR1 is KGHSH and CDR2 is LQKENI. The CDR3 region is CASSLGKGSSYEQYF. The CDR3 coding sequence is TGTGCCAGCTCCCTCGGGAAGGGTAGCTCCTACGAGCAGTACTTC.

This clonotype was seen only a few times. The chain recombines TRBV4-2 with TRBJ2-7; 8 nucleotides agree with TRBD1. CDR1 LGHNA and CDR2 YNFKEQ come from the germline V gene. J lost 6 bases, V lost 3 bases, and 13 bases had no gene match. This CDR3 contains 16 residues. The CDR3 DNA reads as TGTGCCAGCAGCCACACGGACCCGCAGGGGGCAATCGAGCAGTACTTC. It encodes CASSHTDPQGAIEQYF.

This clonotype has only a few counts. The chain carries TRBV29-1 and TRBJ2-3; TRBD2 matches at 10 bases. The V and J ends lost 4 bases and 1 base, in that order; junction bases with no gene match: 8. Germline CDR1 and CDR2: SQVTM and ANQGSEA. The CDR3 is 16 amino acids. The CDR3, as DNA: TGCAGCGTTGGGGGCAGGACTAGCGGTGGCACAGATACGCAGTATTTT. It is translated as CSVGGRTSGGTDTQYF.

This clonotype was counted between two and nine times. The chain couples TRBV27 to TRBJ2-1; 8 bases map to TRBD2. Germline assignment: CDR1 MNHEY and CDR2 SMNVEV (reference sequence). Trimming took 7 bases from V and 2 from J; bases not matched to a gene: 7. This CDR3 is built from 15 residues. CDR3 amino acids: CASTLAGGAYNEQFF. The CDR3 DNA reads as TGTGCCAGCACTCTGGCGGGAGGCGCCTACAATGAGCAGTTCTTC.

The chain recombines TRBV29-1 with TRBJ2-3, with D perhaps TRBD2 (6 bases). Per the germline V gene, CDR1 is SQVTM and CDR2 is ANQGSEA. This CDR3 is built from 13 residues. V was clipped by 3 bases and J by 14 bases, with 21 bases between them. The DNA of the CDR3 is TGCAGCGTTGAGGGAGGCGAGCACAGATACGCGTATTTT. Amino acid sequence: CSVEGGEHRYAYF.

The chain employs TRBV12-3 or TRBV12-4 and TRBJ1-1; maybe TRBD1 (6 bases). The CDR3 is made up of 16 amino acids. Trimming cost V 5 bases and J 1 base, with 17 bases left between them. The DNA of the CDR3 is TGTGCCAGCAGTCCCCGGGCGGGGGCCCGGAACACTGAAGCTTTCTTT. It encodes CASSPRAGARNTEAFF.